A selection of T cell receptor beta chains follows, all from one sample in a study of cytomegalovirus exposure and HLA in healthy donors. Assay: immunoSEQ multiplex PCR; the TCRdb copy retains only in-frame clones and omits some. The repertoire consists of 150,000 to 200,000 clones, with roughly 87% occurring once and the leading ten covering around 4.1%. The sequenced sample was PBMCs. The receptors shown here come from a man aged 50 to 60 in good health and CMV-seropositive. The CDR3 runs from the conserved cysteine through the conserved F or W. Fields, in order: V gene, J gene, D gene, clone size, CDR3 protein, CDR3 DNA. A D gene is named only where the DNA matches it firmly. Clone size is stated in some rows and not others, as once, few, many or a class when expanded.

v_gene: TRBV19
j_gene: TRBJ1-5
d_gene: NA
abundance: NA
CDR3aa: CASSIEASYQPQHF
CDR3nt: TGTGCCAGTAGTATAGAGGCATCCTATCAGCCCCAGCATTTT

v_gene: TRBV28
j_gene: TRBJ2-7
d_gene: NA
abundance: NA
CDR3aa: CASSLRGPYEQYF
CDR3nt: TGTGCCAGCAGTTTGCGGGGTCCCTACGAGCAGTACTTC

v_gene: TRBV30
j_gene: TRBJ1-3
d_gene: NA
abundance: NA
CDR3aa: CAWSAGPNTIYF
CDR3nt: TGTGCCTGGAGTGCAGGGCCCAACACCATATATTTT

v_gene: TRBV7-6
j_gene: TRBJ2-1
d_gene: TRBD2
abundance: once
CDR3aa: CASSLDLAGGPIEQFF
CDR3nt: TGTGCCAGCAGCTTAGATCTAGCGGGAGGGCCGATTGAGCAGTTCTTC

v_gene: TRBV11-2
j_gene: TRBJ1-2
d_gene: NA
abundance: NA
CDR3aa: CASSLLGATRYGYTF
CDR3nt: TGTGCCAGCAGCTTATTGGGGGCGACACGGTATGGCTACACCTTC

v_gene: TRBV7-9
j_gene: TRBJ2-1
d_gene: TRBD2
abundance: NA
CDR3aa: CASSLAKGGSYNEQFF
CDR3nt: TGTGCCAGCAGCTTAGCGAAGGGAGGGTCCTACAATGAGCAGTTCTTC

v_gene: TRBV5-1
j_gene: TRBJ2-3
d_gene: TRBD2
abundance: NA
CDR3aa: CASSVEGLAVTDTQYF
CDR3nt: TGCGCCAGCAGCGTAGAGGGACTAGCGGTCACAGATACGCAGTATTTT

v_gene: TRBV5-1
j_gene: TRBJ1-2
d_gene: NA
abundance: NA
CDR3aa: CASSLPRSDYGYTF
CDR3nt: TGCGCCAGCAGCTTGCCCAGAAGTGATTATGGCTACACCTTC

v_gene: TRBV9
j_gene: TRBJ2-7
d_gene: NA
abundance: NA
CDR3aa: CASSLRGALLDEQYF
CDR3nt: TGTGCCAGCAGCCTTCGGGGGGCCCTCCTTGACGAGCAGTACTTC

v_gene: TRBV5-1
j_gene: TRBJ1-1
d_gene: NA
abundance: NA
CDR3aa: CASSRQVNTEAFF
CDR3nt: TGCGCCAGCAGCCGACAGGTGAACACTGAAGCTTTCTTT

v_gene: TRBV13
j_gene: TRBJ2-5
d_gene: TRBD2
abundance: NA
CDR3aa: CASSLGSGGSRLGETQYF
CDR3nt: TGTGCCAGCAGCTTAGGTTCTGGCGGGAGCCGCCTGGGGGAGACCCAGTACTTC

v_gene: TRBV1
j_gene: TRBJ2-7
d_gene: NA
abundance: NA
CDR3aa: CTSSQARDNSYEQYF
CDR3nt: TGCACCAGCAGCCAAGCCCGGGACAACTCCTACGAGCAGTACTTC

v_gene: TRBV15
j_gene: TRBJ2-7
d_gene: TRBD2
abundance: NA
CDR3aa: CATSRVSSGRVVYEQYF
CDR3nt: TGTGCCACCAGCAGAGTTTCTAGCGGGAGGGTCGTCTACGAGCAGTACTTC

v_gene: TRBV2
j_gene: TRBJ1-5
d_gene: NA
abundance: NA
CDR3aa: CASSEWSGQPQHF
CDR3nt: TGTGCCAGCAGTGAGTGGAGTGGTCAGCCCCAGCATTTT

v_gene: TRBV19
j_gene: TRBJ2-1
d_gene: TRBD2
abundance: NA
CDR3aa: CASSIQSGEYNEQFF
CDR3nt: TGTGCCAGTAGTATACAAAGCGGGGAATACAATGAGCAGTTCTTC

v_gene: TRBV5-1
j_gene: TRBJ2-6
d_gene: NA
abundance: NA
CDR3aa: CASSLTVSGANVLTF
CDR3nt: TGCGCCAGCAGCTTGACAGTCTCTGGGGCCAACGTCCTGACTTTC

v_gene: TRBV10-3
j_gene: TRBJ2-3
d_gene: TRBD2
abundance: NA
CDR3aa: CAIRAGLATDTQYF
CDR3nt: TGTGCCATCAGGGCGGGACTAGCAACAGATACGCAGTATTTT

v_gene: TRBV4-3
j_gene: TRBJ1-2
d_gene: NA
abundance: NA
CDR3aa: CASSQELSANYGYTF
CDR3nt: TGCGCCAGCAGCCAAGAGTTATCAGCGAACTATGGCTACACCTTC

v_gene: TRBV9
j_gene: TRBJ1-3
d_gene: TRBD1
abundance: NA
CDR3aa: CASSQTTGTGNTIYF
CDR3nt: TGTGCCAGCAGCCAAACGACAGGGACTGGAAACACCATATATTTT

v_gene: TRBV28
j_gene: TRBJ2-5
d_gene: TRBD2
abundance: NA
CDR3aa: CASSLARLAGGMETQYF
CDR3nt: TGTGCCAGCAGTTTAGCGCGACTAGCGGGAGGTATGGAGACCCAGTACTTC

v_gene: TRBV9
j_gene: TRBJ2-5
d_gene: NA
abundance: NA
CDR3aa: CASSVVGGSLETQYF
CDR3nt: TGTGCCAGCAGCGTAGTCGGGGGTTCGTTAGAGACCCAGTACTTC

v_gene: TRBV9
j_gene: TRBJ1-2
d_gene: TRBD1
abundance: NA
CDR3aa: CASSRGLPYGYTF
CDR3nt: TGTGCCAGCAGCAGGGGGCTCCCCTATGGCTACACCTTC

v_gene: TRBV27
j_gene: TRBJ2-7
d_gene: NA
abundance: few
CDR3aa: CASSFSPQGLDEQYF
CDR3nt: TGTGCCAGCAGTTTTTCCCCCCAGGGGTTGGACGAGCAGTACTTC

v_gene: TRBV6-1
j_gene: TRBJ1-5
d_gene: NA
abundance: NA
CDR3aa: CASSAADRNQPQHF
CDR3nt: TGTGCCAGCAGTGCCGCCGACAGAAATCAGCCCCAGCATTTT

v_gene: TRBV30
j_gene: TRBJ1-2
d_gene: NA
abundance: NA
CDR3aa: CAWLTIDRRFEGYTF
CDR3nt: TGTGCCTGGCTAACTATCGACAGGAGGTTCGAAGGCTACACCTTC

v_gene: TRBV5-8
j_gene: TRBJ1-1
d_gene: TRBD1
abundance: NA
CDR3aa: CASSLVGGNTEAFF
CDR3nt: TGTGCCAGCAGCTTAGTAGGGGGCAATACTGAAGCTTTCTTT

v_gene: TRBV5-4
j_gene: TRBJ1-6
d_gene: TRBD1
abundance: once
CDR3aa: CASSLLRGNGSPLHF
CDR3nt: TGTGCCAGCAGCTTACTCAGGGGGAATGGATCACCCCTCCACTTT

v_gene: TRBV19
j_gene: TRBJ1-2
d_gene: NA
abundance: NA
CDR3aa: CASSNRNYGYTF
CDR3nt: TGTGCCAGTAGTAACAGGAACTATGGCTACACCTTC

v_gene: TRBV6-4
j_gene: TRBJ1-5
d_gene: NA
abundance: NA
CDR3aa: CASSDSDSEGKTPGGQPQHF
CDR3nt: TGTGCCAGCAGTGACTCGGATAGTGAGGGCAAGACCCCGGGGGGTCAGCCCCAGCATTTT

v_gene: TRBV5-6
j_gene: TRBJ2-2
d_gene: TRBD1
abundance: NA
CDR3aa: CASRIRQGMNTGELFF
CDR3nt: TGTGCCAGCAGGATAAGACAGGGTATGAACACCGGGGAGCTGTTTTTT

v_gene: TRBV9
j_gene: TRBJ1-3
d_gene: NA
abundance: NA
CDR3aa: CASSVEFVSGNTIYF
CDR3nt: TGTGCCAGCAGCGTAGAATTCGTCTCTGGAAACACCATATATTTT

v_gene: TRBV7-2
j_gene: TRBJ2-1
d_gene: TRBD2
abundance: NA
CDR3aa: CASSLTSVSFDEQFF
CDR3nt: TGTGCCAGCAGCTTAACTAGCGTAAGTTTCGATGAGCAGTTCTTC

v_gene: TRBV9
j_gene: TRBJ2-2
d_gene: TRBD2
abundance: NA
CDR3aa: CASSTGLGTGELFF
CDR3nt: TGTGCCAGCAGCACCGGACTAGGCACCGGGGAGCTGTTTTTT